The entry below gives a single T cell receptor beta chain sequence along with its context. The germline V gene has CDR1 SGHRS and CDR2 YFSETQ. The CDR3 is 14 residues long. Germline trimming cut 3 bases from V and 5 bases from J; bases unmatched to any gene: 7. The data originate from a study of beta chain features in type 1 diabetes. Every bit of the isolated RNA underwent reverse transcription, so sequencing read expressed TCRB transcripts. TCRdb's copy holds only in-frame clones and misses some; the assay was immunoSEQ multiplex PCR. This table holds roughly 140,000 clones, approximately 12% found once.

This chain links TRBV5-1 with TRBJ1-1; 7 bases align to TRBD1. The source is a man between 18 and 35 years old in good health. Sequenced input: central memory CD4+ T cells from blood. In DNA form, the CDR3 reads TGCGCCAGCAGCTCCCAGGGGGAGGGGACTGAAGCTTTCTTT. This translates into CASSSQGEGTEAFF.